This T cell receptor beta chain was identified in a study of T cell changes during pregnancy in multiple sclerosis. Sequencing was performed with immunoSEQ multiplex PCR; in TCRdb, only in-frame clones are kept and a portion is missing. The sample holds around 33,000 clones; around 90% are singletons and the top ten take under 9%. V was clipped by 0 bases and J by 2 bases, with 10 bases between them. Germline loops: CDR1 LGHNA, CDR2 YSLEER. This CDR3 region has 15 residues. The clonotype was recovered from a female donor with multiple sclerosis, enrolled in a pregnancy study. The sequenced sample was CD8+ T cells from peripheral blood mononuclear cells, obtained before pregnancy. The rearrangement links TRBV4-3 to TRBJ1-1; D gene uncertain. The CDR3 DNA is TGCGCCAGCAGCCAAGAGGCGGGCGTAAACACTGAAGCTTTCTTT. Amino acid sequence: CASSQEAGVNTEAFF.